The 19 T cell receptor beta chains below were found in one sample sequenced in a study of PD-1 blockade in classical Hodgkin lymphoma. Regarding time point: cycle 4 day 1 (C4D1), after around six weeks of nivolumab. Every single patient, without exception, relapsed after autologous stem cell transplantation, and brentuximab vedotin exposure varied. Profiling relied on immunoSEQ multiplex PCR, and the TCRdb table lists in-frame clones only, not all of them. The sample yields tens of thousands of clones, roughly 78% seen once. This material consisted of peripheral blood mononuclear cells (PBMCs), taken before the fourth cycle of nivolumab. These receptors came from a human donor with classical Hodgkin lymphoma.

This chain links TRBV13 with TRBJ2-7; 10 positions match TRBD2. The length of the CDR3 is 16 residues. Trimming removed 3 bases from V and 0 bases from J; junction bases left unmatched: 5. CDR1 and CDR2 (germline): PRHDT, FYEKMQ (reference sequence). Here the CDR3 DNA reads TGTGCCAGCAGCTTGGGACTAGCGATTAGCTCCTACGAGCAGTACTTC. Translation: CASSLGLAISSYEQYF.

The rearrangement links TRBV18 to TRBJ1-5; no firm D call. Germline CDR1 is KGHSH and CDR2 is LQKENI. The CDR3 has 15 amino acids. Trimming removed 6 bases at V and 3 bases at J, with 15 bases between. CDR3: CASSLGVKNNQPQHF. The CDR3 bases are TGTGCCAGCTCCCTCGGGGTGAAGAACAATCAGCCCCAGCATTTT.

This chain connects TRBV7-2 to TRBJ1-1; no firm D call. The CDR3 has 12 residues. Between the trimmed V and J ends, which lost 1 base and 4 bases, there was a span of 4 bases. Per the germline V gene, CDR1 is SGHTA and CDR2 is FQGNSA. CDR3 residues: CASSLGVTEAFF. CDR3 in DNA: TGTGCCAGCAGCTTAGGGGTCACTGAAGCTTTCTTT. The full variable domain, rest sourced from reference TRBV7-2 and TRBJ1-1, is GAGVSQSPSNKVTEKGKDVELRCDPISGHTALYWYRQSLGQGLEFLIYFQGNSAPDKSGLPSDRFSAERTGGSVSTLTIQRTQQEDSAVYLCASSLGVTEAFFGQGTRLTVV.

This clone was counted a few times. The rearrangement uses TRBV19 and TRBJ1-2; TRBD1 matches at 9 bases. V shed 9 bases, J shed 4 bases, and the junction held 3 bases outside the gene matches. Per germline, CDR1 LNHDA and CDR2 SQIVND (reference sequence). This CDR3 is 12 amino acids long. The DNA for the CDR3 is TGTGCCAGCCGACAGGGGGGCTATGGCTACACCTTC. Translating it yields CASRQGGYGYTF.

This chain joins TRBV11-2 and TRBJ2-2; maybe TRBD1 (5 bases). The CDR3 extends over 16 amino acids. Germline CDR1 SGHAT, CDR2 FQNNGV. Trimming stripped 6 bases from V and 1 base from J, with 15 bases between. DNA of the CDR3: TGTGCCAGCAGGTCCTACCGGCAGGGGAACACCGGGGAGCTGTTTTTT. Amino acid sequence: CASRSYRQGNTGELFF.

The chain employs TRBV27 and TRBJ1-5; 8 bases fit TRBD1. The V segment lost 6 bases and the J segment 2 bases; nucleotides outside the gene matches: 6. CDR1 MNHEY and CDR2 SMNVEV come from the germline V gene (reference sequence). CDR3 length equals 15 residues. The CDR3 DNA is TGTGCCAGCAGACTTGGGACAGGACGCAATCAGCCCCAGCATTTT. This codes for CASRLGTGRNQPQHF.

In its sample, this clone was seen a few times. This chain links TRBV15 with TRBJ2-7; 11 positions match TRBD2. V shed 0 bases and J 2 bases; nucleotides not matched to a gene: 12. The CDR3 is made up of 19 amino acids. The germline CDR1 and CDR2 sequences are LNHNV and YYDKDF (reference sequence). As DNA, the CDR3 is TGTGCCACCAGCAGAGATAGGAATAGCGGGAGGGCCAAAGCCTACGAGCAGTACTTC. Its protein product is CATSRDRNSGRAKAYEQYF.

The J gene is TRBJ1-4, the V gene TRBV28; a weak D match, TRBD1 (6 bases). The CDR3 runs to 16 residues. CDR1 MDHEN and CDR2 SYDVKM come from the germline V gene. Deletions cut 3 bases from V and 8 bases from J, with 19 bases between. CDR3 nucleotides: TGTGCCAGCAGTTTGGCGCCTCAGGGGTGGGGGGAAAAACTGTTTTTT. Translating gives CASSLAPQGWGEKLFF.

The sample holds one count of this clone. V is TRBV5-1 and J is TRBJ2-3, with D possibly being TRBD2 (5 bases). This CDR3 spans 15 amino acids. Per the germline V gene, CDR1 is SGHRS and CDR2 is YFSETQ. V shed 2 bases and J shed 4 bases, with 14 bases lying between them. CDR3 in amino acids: CASSLSGTMSDTQYF. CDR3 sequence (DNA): TGCGCCAGCAGCTTAAGCGGCACAATGTCAGATACGCAGTATTTT.

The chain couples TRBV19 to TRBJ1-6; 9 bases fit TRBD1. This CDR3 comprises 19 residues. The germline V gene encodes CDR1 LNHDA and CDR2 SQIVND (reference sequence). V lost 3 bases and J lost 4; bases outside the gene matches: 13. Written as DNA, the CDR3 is TGTGCCAGTAGTATTCACCTCGCCTCGGGACAGGGTTATAATTCACCCCTCCACTTT. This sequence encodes CASSIHLASGQGYNSPLHF.

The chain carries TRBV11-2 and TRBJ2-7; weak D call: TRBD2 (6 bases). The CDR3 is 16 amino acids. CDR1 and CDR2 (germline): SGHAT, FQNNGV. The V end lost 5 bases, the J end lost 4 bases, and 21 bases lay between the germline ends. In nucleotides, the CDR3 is TGTGCCAGCAGCGCGGGAAGACTGCCCCCCTTTTACGAGCAGTACTTC. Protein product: CASSAGRLPPFYEQYF.

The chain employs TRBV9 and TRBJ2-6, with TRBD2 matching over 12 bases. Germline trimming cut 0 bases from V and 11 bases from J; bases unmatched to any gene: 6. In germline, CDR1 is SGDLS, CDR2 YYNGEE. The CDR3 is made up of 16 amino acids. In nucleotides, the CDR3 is TGTGCCAGCAGCGTAGAACTAGCGGGGGGCTCCTACGTCCTGACTTTC. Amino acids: CASSVELAGGSYVLTF. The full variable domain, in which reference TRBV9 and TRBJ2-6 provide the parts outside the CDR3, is DSGVTQTPKHLITATGQRVTLRCSPRSGDLSVYWYQQSLDQGLQFLIQYYNGEERAKGNILERFSAQQFPDLHSELNLSSLELGDSALYFCASSVELAGGSYVLTFGAGSRLTVL.

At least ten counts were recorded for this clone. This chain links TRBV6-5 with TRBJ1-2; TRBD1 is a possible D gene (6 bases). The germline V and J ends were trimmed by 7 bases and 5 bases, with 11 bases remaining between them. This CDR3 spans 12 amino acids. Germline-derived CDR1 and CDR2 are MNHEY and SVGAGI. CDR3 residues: CASKDRLYGYTF. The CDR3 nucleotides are TGTGCCAGCAAAGACAGGTTATATGGCTACACCTTC.

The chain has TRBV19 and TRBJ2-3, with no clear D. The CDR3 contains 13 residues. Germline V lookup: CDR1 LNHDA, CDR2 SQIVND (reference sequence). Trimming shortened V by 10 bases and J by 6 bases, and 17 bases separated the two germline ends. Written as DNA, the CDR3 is TGTGCCACCACTGGTCAACTGAGGGATACGCAGTATTTT. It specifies CATTGQLRDTQYF.

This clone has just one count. The CDR3 here is CASSKWQGYEQYF. In nucleotides, the CDR3 is TGTGCCAGTAGTAAGTGGCAGGGCTACGAGCAGTACTTC. The chain joins TRBV19 to TRBJ2-7; D is perhaps TRBD1 (5 bases). CDR1 LNHDA and CDR2 SQIVND come from the germline V gene (reference sequence). There are 13 residues in the CDR3. Trimming shortened V by 4 bases and J by 3 bases, and 10 bases separated the two germline ends.

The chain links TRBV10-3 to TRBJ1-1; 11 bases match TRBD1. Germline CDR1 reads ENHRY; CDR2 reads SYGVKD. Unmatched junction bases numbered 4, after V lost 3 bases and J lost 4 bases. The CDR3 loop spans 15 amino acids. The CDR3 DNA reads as TGTGCCATCAGTGACGGGACAGGGGGTCGCACTGAAGCTTTCTTT. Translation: CAISDGTGGRTEAFF.

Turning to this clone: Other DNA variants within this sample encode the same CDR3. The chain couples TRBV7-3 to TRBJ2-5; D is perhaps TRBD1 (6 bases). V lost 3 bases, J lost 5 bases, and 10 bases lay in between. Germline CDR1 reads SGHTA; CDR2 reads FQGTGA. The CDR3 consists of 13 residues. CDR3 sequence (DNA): TGTGCCAGCAGCTTGGGGGCTGGGGAGACCCAGTACTTC. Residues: CASSLGAGETQYF.

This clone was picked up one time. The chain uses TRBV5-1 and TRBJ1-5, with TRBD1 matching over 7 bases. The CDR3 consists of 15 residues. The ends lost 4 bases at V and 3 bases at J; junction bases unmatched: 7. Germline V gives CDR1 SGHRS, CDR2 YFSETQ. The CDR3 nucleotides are TGCGCCAGCAGCCGGACGGGACAGAACAATCAGCCCCAGCATTTT. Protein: CASSRTGQNNQPQHF.

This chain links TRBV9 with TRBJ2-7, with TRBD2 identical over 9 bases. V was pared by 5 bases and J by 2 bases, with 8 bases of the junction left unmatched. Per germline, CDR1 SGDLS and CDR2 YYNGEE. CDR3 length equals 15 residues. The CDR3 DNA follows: TGTGCCAGCAGTCTCGGACTAGCGCGGACCTACGAGCAGTACTTC. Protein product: CASSLGLARTYEQYF.